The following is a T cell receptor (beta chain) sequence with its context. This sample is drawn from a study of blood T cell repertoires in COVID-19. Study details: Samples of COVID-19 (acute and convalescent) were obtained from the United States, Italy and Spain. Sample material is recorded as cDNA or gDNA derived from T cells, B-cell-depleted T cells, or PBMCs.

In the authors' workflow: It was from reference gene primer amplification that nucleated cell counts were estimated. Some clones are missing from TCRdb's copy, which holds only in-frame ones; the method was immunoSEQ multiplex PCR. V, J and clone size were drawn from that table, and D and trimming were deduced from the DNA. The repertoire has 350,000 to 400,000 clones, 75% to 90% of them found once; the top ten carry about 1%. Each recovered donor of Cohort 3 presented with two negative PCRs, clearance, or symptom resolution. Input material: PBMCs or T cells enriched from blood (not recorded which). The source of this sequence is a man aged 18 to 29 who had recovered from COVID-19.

Here the CDR3 reads CASSFGAQGANEKLFF. The CDR3 DNA sequence: TGCGCCAGCAGCTTTGGGGCCCAAGGGGCTAATGAAAAACTGTTTTTT. This rearrangement joins TRBV5-1 to TRBJ1-4, with D possibly being TRBD1 (5 bases). This CDR3 is built from 16 residues. Germline CDR1 reads SGHRS; CDR2 reads YFSETQ. V shed 2 bases and J shed 3 bases, with 14 bases lying between them. The whole variable domain, filled in from reference TRBV5-1 and TRBJ1-4, reads KAGVTQTPRYLIKTRGQQVTLSCSPISGHRSVSWYQQTPGQGLQFLFEYFSETQRNKGNFPGRFSGRQFSNSRSEMNVSTLELGDSALYLCASSFGAQGANEKLFFGSGTQLSVL.